The 3 T cell receptor beta chains in this list originate from one sample, sequenced in a study of cytomegalovirus exposure and HLA in healthy donors (dated by TCRdb to 2016 to 2017). To prepare the library, the immunoSEQ multiplex PCR assay was applied. What TCRdb holds here is the immuneACCESS table cut down to in-frame rearrangements. Part of the clones is not present; checked against another copy, under half of the missing clones reflect an unresolved V gene, and the others are unexplained. Here the sample has about 330,000 clones; more than 80% occur a single time. Together, the top ten hold 0.75% to 0.85% of the sample. The sample taken for sequencing was PBMCs. These receptors were obtained from a woman under 30 in good health and CMV-seronegative.

The chain joins TRBV6-4 to TRBJ2-7; TRBD2 matches at 12 bases. The CDR3 consists of 14 residues. Trimming at V came to 5 bases and at J to 2 bases, leaving 1 base not matched to a gene. Germline-derived CDR1 and CDR2 are MRHNA and SNTAGT. In nucleotides, the CDR3 is TGTGCCAGCAGTCGACTAGCGGGGGCCTACGAGCAGTACTTC. It codes for CASSRLAGAYEQYF.

V usage is TRBV14 and J usage is TRBJ1-2, with 9 bases that match TRBD1. J was trimmed by 8 bases and V by 0 bases; bases with no gene match: 7. Germline V lookup: CDR1 SGHDN, CDR2 FVKESK. This CDR3 is built from 15 residues. The CDR3 protein is CASSQEEQGARGYTF. Here the CDR3 DNA reads TGTGCCAGCAGCCAAGAAGAACAGGGGGCGCGCGGCTACACCTTC.

The V gene is TRBV7-9, the J gene TRBJ1-2; 9 nucleotides agree with TRBD1. V was clipped by 5 bases and J by 4 bases; unmatched bases: 8. Germline CDR1 and CDR2: SEHNR and FQNEAQ (reference sequence). CDR3 length: 15 amino acids. The CDR3 spells CASSAWDRALYGYTF. DNA for the CDR3: TGTGCCAGCAGCGCATGGGACAGGGCGCTCTATGGCTACACCTTC.